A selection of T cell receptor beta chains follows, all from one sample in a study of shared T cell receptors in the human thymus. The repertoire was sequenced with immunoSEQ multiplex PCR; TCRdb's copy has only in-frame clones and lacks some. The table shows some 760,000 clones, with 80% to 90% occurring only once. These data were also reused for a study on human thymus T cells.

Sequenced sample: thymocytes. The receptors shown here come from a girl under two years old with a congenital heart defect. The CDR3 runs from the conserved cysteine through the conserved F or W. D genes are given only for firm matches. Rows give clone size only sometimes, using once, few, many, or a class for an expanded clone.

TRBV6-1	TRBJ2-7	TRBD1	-	TGTGCCAGCAGGGGGGACAGGGAGGACGTCCACGAGCAGTACTTC	CASRGDREDVHEQYF
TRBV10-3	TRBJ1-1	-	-	TGTGCCATCAGTGAGTCGCGTGGGAGCGCGAGAGATACTGAAGCTTTCTTT	CAISESRGSARDTEAFF
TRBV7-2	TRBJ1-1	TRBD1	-	TGTGCCAGCAGCTTAGCGCTAACAGGGGCGAACACTGAAGCTTTCTTT	CASSLALTGANTEAFF
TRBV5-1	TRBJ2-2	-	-	TGCGCCAGCAGCTTGGCTGCCTACTCCACCGGGGAGCTGTTTTTT	CASSLAAYSTGELFF
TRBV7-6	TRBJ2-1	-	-	TGTGCCAGCAGCCCAGGGCAGGGCCAGGGGTACAATGAGCAGTTCTTC	CASSPGQGQGYNEQFF
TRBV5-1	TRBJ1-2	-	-	TGCGCCAGCAGCTTGGGTTCGGGTCAGGGGCCCGATGGCTACACCTTC	CASSLGSGQGPDGYTF
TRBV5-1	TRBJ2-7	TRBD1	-	TGCGCCAGCAGCAAAAGGGACAGCCGAGCAGGACAGTGGTCCTACGAGCAGTACTTC	CASSKRDSRAGQWSYEQYF
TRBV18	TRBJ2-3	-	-	TGTGCCAGCTCACCACCGGGGGACGGGGGTCCTAGCACAGATACGCAGTATTTT	CASSPPGDGGPSTDTQYF
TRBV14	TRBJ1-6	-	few	TGTGCCAGCAGCCAAATATCAGACAGGAGCAATTCACCCCTCCACTTT	CASSQISDRSNSPLHF
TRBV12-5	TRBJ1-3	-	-	TGTGCTAGTGGTTTGGGGAGGAGAAACACCATATATTTT	CASGLGRRNTIYF
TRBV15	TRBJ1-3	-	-	TGTGCCACCAGCAGAGATCAGGAATCACCTGGAAACACCATATATTTT	CATSRDQESPGNTIYF
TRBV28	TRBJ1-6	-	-	TGTGCCAGCAGTTTAAGGACAGCCGACTCCTATAATTCACCCCTCCACTTT	CASSLRTADSYNSPLHF
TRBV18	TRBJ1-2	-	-	TGTGCCAGCTCTGGAACCAGGACTAACTATGGCTACACCTTC	CASSGTRTNYGYTF
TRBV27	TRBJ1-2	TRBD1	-	TGTGCCAGCAGCCGGACAGGTTCCCCTCATGGCTACACCTTC	CASSRTGSPHGYTF
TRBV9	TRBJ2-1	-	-	TGTGCCAGCAGCGTAGAGGGGTGGGGGGACCCCCCTGAGCAGTTCTTC	CASSVEGWGDPPEQFF
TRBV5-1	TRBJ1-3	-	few	TGCGCCAGCAGCGTCCAACAGGGAAACACCATATATTTT	CASSVQQGNTIYF
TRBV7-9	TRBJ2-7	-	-	TGTGCCAGCAGCTTAGGACACCCAGGAGGGACCTCCTACGAGCAGTACTTC	CASSLGHPGGTSYEQYF
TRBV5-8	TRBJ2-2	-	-	TGTGCCATCCAGACAGGCCCGAATAGGAGGGAGCTGTTTTTT	CAIQTGPNRRELFF
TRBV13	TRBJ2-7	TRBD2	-	TGTGCCAGCAGCCTAGCGGGGGGGAGGTACGAGCAGTACTTC	CASSLAGGRYEQYF
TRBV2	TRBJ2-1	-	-	TGTGCCAGCAGTGATAGGTTCCCGGACACCCGGGAGTACAATGAGCAGTTCTTC	CASSDRFPDTREYNEQFF
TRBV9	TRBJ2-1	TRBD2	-	TGTGCCAGCAGCGTAGCTAGTCAGCGGGGGGCCCCCAATGAGCAGTTCTTC	CASSVASQRGAPNEQFF
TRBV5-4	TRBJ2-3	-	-	TGTGCCAGCAGCACACCTCCGACAGATACGCAGTATTTT	CASSTPPTDTQYF
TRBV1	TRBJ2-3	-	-	TGCACCAGCAGCCGCGGACAGGGGGAGGCAGATACGCAGTATTTT	CTSSRGQGEADTQYF
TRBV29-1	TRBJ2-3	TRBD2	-	TGCAGCGAATGGACTAGCGGCACAGATACGCAGTATTTT	CSEWTSGTDTQYF
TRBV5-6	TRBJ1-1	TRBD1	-	TGTGCCAGCAGCCCTGGGACAGGGGACCCCATGAACACTGAAGCTTTCTTT	CASSPGTGDPMNTEAFF
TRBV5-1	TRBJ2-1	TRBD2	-	TGCGCCAGCAGCTTGAGGCTAGCGGGGGGGCGGGAGCAGTTCTTC	CASSLRLAGGREQFF
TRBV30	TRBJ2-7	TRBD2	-	TGTGCCTGGAGTGCCAGTCGGACTAGCGGGGGGCCGGCGACCTACGAGCAGTACTTC	CAWSASRTSGGPATYEQYF
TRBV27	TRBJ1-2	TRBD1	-	TGTGCCAGCAGTCCCAGGGGGGTCTATGGCTACACCTTC	CASSPRGVYGYTF
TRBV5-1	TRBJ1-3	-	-	TGCGCCAGCAGCTTGGGTAGCAGCTCTGGAAACACCATATATTTT	CASSLGSSSGNTIYF
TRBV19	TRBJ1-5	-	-	TGTGCCAGTAGTATCGGTTCGGCAGGCCATAGCAATCAGCCCCAGCATTTT	CASSIGSAGHSNQPQHF
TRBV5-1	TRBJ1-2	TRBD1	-	TGCGCCAGCAGCCTCCCCAGGGGGCGAGCTAACTATGGCTACACCTTC	CASSLPRGRANYGYTF
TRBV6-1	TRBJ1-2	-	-	TGTGCCAGCAGTGCTGCCCCGGGGGGCTACACCTTC	CASSAAPGGYTF
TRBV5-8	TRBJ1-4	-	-	TGTGCCAGCAGCTTAATATCTTTCCGGGTCTCCAATGAAAAACTGTTTTTT	CASSLISFRVSNEKLFF
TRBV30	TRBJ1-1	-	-	TGTGCCTGGAGTTTAATGACAGAAAACACTGAAGCTTTCTTT	CAWSLMTENTEAFF
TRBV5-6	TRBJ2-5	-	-	TGTGCCAGCAGCCGCGTACGCGGGGCCGGGTGGGAGACCCAGTACTTC	CASSRVRGAGWETQYF
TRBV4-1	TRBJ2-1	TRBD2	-	TGCGCCAGCAGCCAAGATTCGGGGGGGCTTAATGAGCAGTTCTTC	CASSQDSGGLNEQFF
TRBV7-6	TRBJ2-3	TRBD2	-	TGTGCCAGCAGCAGAGGCGCGGGACTAGCGGGGGGGCGAACCACAGATACGCAGTATTTT	CASSRGAGLAGGRTTDTQYF